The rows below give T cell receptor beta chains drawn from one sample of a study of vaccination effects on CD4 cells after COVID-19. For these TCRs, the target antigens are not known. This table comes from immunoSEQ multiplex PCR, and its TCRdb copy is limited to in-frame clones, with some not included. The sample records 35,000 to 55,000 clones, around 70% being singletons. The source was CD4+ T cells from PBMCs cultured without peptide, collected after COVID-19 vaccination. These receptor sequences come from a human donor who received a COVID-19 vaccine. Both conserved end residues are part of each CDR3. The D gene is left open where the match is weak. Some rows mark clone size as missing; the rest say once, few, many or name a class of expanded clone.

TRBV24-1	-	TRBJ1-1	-	TGTGCCACTCGTAACAGGGCCGGTGAAGCTTTCTTT	CATRNRAGEAFF
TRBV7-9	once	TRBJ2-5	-	TGTGCCAGCAGCTTGGGGTCTATAAGGGGTGCGGAGACCCAGTACTTC	CASSLGSIRGAETQYF
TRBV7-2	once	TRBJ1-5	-	TGTGCCAGCAGCTTACGGGGCAATCAGCCCCAGCATTTT	CASSLRGNQPQHF
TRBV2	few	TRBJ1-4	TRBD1	TGTGCCAGCAACCAACAGGGGCTTGGGACTAATGAAAAACTGTTTTTT	CASNQQGLGTNEKLFF
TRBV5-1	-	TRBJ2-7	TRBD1	TGCGCCAGCAGCCCACGGACAGGAGTGACCTACGAGCAGTACTTC	CASSPRTGVTYEQYF
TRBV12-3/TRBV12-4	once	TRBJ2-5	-	TGTGCCAGCAGTTTACGCGGGGAAGAGACCCAGTACTTC	CASSLRGEETQYF
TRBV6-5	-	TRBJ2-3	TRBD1	TGTGCCAGCAGTTACGGGGGACAGGGACAGTATTTT	CASSYGGQGQYF
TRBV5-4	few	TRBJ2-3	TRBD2	TGTGCCAGCAGCTTATCGGGACTAGCGGCGCAGTATTTT	CASSLSGLAAQYF
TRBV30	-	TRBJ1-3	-	TGTGCCTGGAGTGTCGCATCGGCTGGAAACACCATATATTTT	CAWSVASAGNTIYF
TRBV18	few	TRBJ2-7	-	TGTGCCAGCTCACTAACCAGCGATAAAGGCCTGGAGCAGTACTTC	CASSLTSDKGLEQYF
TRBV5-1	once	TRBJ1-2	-	TGCGCCAGCATGGGGACGGCTTTTGGCTACACCTTC	CASMGTAFGYTF